These T cell receptor beta chains were read from a single sample in a study of neoadjuvant anti-PD-1 for oral cavity cancer. Data came from immunoSEQ multiplex PCR; TCRdb stores just in-frame clones and leaves some out. Among around 62,000 clones, 65% to 85% were seen once, and the ten largest hold 2.6%. The starting material was PBMCs, obtained before nivolumab (anti-PD-1) treatment. The receptors originated from a person aged 35-79 years with oral cavity squamous cell carcinoma. CDR3s include the opening cysteine and the closing phenylalanine or tryptophan. D genes are given only for firm matches. Clone size is given for some rows only: seen once, a few or many times, or a class if the clone is expanded.

d_call clone_size j_call v_call cdr3_nt cdr3_aa
. . TRBJ1-3 TRBV5-5 TGTGCCAGCAGCTTGGATTGGGGAGGTGGAAACACCATATATTTT CASSLDWGGGNTIYF
TRBD1 . TRBJ2-3 TRBV29-1 TGCAGCGTTGGGGCAGGGGGAATAGATACGCAGTATTTT CSVGAGGIDTQYF
. medium-sized TRBJ1-2 TRBV7-8 TGTGCCAGCAGCTTACTACAGGGTCCGTCGAGGGGCTACACCTTC CASSLLQGPSRGYTF
. . TRBJ1-1 TRBV28 TGTGCCAGCAGTTTGGCTGCGCCGAGAGTTGGAGCTTTCTTT CASSLAAPRVGAFF
TRBD1 . TRBJ2-7 TRBV5-6 TGTGCCAGCAGCTTTGGAACCGGGACAGGGTATGACGAGCAGTACTTC CASSFGTGTGYDEQYF
TRBD1 . TRBJ2-2 TRBV27 TGTGCCAGCAGTCCGAGGGGACAGGGGGTCGGCGGGGAGCTGTTTTTT CASSPRGQGVGGELFF
. . TRBJ2-7 TRBV5-4 TGTGCCAGCAGCCTGTCTGGCGGACAGTTCTACGAGCAGTACTTC CASSLSGGQFYEQYF
TRBD2 few TRBJ2-7 TRBV7-8 TGTGCCAGCAGCTTAGCGGTCGCTAGCGGGGCATACGAGCAGTACTTC CASSLAVASGAYEQYF
. . TRBJ2-7 TRBV9 TGTGCCAGCAGCGTCGGCAGCTCCTACGAGCAGTACTTC CASSVGSSYEQYF
. . TRBJ2-7 TRBV27 TGTGCCAGCAGTTTAGGGCCCAGCGGACACTACGAGCAGTACTTC CASSLGPSGHYEQYF